The clone carrying this T cell receptor (beta chain) came up a few times. The antigen is unknown. The data belong to a study of T-cell reconstitution after alpha-beta-depleted transplantation in children. General study points: Surviving recipient T cells and thymic progenitors produced the high day-60 TCRbeta diversity seen in some patients. T-cell counts and diversity at one year following transplant were attributed mainly to newly produced T cells. Alpha-beta T cells present about two months after transplant were reported to originate from several hundred expanded graft clones.

During its preparation, the TCRbeta library received unique molecular identifiers. TCRdb fed the PCR reads into MiXCR, producing one record per CDR3 protein. Of 610,000 or so distinct CDR3 sequences in the sample, about a quarter are singletons; the top ten hold 36%. Germline-derived CDR1 and CDR2 are KGHDR and SFDVKD. The CDR3 totals 16 residues. Trimming removed 1 base from V and 3 bases from J, with 13 bases in between. The sequencing used PBMCs, collected before TCRalphabeta/CD19-depleted stem cell transplant. This clonotype was sampled from a boy in the first two years of life with Wiskott-Aldrich syndrome, due to receive a stem cell transplant. The chain recombines TRBV24-1 with TRBJ2-3; tentatively, D is TRBD1 or TRBD2 (5 bases each). CDR3 sequence: CATSDFPTGPTDTQYF. DNA of the CDR3: TGTGCCACCAGTGATTTCCCAACGGGACCAACAGATACGCAGTATTTT.